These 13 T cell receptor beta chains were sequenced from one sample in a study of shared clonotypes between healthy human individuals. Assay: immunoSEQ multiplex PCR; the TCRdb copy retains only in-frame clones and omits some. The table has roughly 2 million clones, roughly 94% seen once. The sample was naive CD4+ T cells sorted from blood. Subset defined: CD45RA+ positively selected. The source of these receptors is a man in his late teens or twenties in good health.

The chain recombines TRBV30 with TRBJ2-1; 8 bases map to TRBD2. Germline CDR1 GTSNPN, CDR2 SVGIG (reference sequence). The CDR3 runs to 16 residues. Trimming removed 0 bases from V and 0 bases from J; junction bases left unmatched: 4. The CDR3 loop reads CAWSVWSGSSYNEQFF. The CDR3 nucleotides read TGTGCCTGGAGTGTATGGAGCGGGAGCTCCTACAATGAGCAGTTCTTC.

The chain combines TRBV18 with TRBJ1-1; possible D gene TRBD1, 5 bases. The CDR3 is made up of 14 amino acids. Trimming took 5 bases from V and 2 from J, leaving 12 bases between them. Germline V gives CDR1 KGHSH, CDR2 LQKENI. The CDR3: CASSTRDVNTEAFF. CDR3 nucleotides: TGTGCCAGCTCAACCCGGGACGTTAACACTGAAGCTTTCTTT. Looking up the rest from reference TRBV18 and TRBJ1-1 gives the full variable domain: NAGVMQNPRHLVRRRGQEARLRCSPMKGHSHVYWYRQLPEEGLKFMVYLQKENIIDESGMPKERFSAEFPKEGPSILRIQQVVRGDSAAYFCASSTRDVNTEAFFGQGTRLTVV.

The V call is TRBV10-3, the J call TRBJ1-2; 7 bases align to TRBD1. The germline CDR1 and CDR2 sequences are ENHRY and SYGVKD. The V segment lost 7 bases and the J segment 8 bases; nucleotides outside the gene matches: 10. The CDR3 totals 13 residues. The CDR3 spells CAINGQVAGGYTF. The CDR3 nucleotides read TGTGCCATCAATGGACAGGTGGCCGGCGGCTACACCTTC.

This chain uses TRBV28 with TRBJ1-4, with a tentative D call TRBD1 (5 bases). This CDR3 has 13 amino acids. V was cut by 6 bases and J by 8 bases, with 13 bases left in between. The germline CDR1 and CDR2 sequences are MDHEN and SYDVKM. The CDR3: CASSRGTLEKLFF. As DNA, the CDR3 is TGTGCCAGCAGCCGCGGGACTCTGGAAAAACTGTTTTTT.

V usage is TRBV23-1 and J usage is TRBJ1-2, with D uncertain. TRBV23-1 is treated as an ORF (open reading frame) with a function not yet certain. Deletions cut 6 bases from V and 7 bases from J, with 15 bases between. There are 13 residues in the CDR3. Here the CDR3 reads CASSPGGRSGYTF. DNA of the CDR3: TGCGCCAGCAGCCCTGGAGGCAGATCTGGCTACACCTTC.

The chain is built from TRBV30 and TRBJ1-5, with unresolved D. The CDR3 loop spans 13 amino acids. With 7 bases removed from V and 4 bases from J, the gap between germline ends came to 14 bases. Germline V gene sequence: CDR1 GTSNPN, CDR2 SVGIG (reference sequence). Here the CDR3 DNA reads TGTGCCTACGCGGCAGCTCCAAATCAGCCCCAGCATTTT. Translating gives CAYAAAPNQPQHF.

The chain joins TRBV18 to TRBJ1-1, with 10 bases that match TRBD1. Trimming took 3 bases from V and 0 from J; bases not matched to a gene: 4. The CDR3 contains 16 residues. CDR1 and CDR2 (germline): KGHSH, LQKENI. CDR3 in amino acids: CASSPSGQGLNTEAFF. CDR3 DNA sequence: TGTGCCAGCTCACCTTCGGGACAGGGGTTGAACACTGAAGCTTTCTTT.

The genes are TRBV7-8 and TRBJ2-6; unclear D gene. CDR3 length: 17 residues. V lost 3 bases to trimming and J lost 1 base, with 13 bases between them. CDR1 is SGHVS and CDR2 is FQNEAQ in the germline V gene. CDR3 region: CASSFFRSPSGANVLTF. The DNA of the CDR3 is TGTGCCAGCAGCTTCTTCAGGAGCCCTTCTGGGGCCAACGTCCTGACTTTC.

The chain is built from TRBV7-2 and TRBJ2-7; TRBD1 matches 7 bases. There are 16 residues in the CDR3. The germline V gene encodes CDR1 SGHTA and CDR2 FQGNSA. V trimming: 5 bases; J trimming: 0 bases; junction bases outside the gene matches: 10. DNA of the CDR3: TGTGCCAGCAGCCGCCAATCCGGGACAGCCTCCTACGAGCAGTACTTC. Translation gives CASSRQSGTASYEQYF. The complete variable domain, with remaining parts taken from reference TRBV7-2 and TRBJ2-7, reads GAGVSQSPSNKVTEKGKDVELRCDPISGHTALYWYRQSLGQGLEFLIYFQGNSAPDKSGLPSDRFSAERTGGSVSTLTIQRTQQEDSAVYLCASSRQSGTASYEQYFGPGTRLTVT.

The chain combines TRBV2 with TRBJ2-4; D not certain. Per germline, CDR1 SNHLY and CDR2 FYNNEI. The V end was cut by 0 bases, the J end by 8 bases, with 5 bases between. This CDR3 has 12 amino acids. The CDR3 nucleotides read TGTGCCAGCAGTGAAGCGGTGGACATTCAGTACTTC. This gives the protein CASSEAVDIQYF.

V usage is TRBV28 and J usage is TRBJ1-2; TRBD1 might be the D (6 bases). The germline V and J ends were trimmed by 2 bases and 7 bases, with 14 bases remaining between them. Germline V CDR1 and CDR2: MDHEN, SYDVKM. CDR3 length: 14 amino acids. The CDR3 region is CASSLNPGERGYTF. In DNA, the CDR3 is TGTGCCAGCAGTTTAAACCCAGGGGAGCGTGGCTACACCTTC.

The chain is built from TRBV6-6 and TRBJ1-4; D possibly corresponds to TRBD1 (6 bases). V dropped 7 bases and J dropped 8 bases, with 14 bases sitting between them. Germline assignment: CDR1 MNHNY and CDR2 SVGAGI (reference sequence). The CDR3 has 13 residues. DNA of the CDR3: TGTGCCAGCAAATTGGCAGGGGAAGAAAAACTGTTTTTT. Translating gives CASKLAGEEKLFF.

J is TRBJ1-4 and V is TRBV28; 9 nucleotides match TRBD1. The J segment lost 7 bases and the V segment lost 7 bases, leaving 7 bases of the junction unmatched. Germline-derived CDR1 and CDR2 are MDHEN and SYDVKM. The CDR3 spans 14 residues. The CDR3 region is CASTTGGLGEKLFF. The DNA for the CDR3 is TGTGCCAGCACCACAGGGGGCCTTGGTGAAAAACTGTTTTTT.